This T cell receptor (beta chain) stems from a study of CD4 T cells in relation to SARS-CoV-2 and coronaviruses. Before the COVID-19 pandemic, during about 2010-2019, CD4+ T cells were taken from unexposed donors. After more than eight days of culture, CD4+ T cells were isolated. Half the medium was replaced with IL-2 medium on days 3 and 7. Trimming pared 5 bases from V and 5 bases from J, leaving 18 bases between. Germline lookup yields CDR1 SQVTM and CDR2 ANQGSEA. This CDR3 is built from 14 residues. Notes on this clone: Its antigen is unidentified.

Generated by immunoSEQ multiplex PCR, the TCRdb table keeps only in-frame clones and is missing some. Of around 23,000 clones detected, more than 65% appear once; the ten largest clones hold around 30%. The sequence was obtained from a human donor in good health. The chain employs TRBV29-1 and TRBJ2-5; weak D call: TRBD1 (6 bases). The specimen sequenced was CD4+ T cells from PBMCs, cultured in vitro. The CDR3 reads CSVPLQGQGETQYF. CDR3 nucleotide sequence: TGCAGCGTTCCGCTACAGGGTCAGGGGGAGACCCAGTACTTC.